A selection of T cell receptor beta chains follows, all from one sample in a study of T cells in Graves' hyperthyroidism and ophthalmopathy. TCRdb used MiXCR to reprocess the multiplex PCR reads, holding one entry per CDR3 protein. The table records some 400,000 distinct CDR3 sequences, about a fifth of them present only once. Sequenced material: blood. The receptors here all came from a woman under 30 with Graves' hyperthyroidism. CDR3s include the opening cysteine and the closing phenylalanine or tryptophan. The D gene is left open where the match is weak. Not all rows give a size; the values are once, few, many and, for expanded clones, a class.

D,size,J,V,DNA,CDR3
.,many,TRBJ2-7,TRBV12-3/TRBV12-4,TGTGCCAGCAGTCCAAATTCCTACGAGCAGTACTTC,CASSPNSYEQYF
TRBD2,.,TRBJ2-2,TRBV2,TGTGCCAGCAGTGAAGTCGTCGGGGGGGCCGCCGGGGAGCTGTTTTTT,CASSEVVGGAAGELFF
.,.,TRBJ1-2,TRBV28,TGTGCCAGCAGTTACGTCATTTTTAGTCTCGGCTACACCTTC,CASSYVIFSLGYTF
.,many,TRBJ2-7,TRBV12-3/TRBV12-4,TGTGCCAGCAGTTTAGACAGGGGGGGCTCCTACGAGCAGTACTTC,CASSLDRGGSYEQYF
TRBD1,many,TRBJ1-3,TRBV6-4,TGTGCCAGCAGTCCCCCATTTGGGACAGATATTATAGCTGGAAACACCATATATTTT,CASSPPFGTDIIAGNTIYF
TRBD1,many,TRBJ2-3,TRBV12-3/TRBV12-4,TGTGCCAGCAGTCTGGCAGGGGGCGGAAGCACAGATACGCAGTATTTT,CASSLAGGGSTDTQYF
.,many,TRBJ1-1,TRBV5-1,TGCGCCAGCAGCTTGGTAGATTACACTGAAGCTTTCTTT,CASSLVDYTEAFF
TRBD1,many,TRBJ1-2,TRBV12-3/TRBV12-4,TGTGCCAGCAGTCGTTATGGGGGTGGACAGGGCTATGGCTACACCTTC,CASSRYGGGQGYGYTF
TRBD1,many,TRBJ2-2,TRBV7-9,TGTGCCAGCAGCCCCGGGACAGAGAACACCGGGGAGCTGTTTTTT,CASSPGTENTGELFF
.,.,TRBJ1-5,TRBV18,TGTGCCAGCTCACCACAGTCTGGGAGTGGCAATCAGCCCCAGCATTTT,CASSPQSGSGNQPQHF
.,many,TRBJ2-7,TRBV7-2,TGTGCCAGCAGCCGTGGGGGCCATCGTACCTACGAGCAGTACTTC,CASSRGGHRTYEQYF
TRBD2,few,TRBJ2-3,TRBV12-3/TRBV12-4,TGTGCCAGCAGGGCTAGCGGGGTCAGCACAGATACGCAGTATTTT,CASRASGVSTDTQYF
TRBD1,many,TRBJ2-7,TRBV12-3/TRBV12-4,TGTGCCAGCGCCAGGGGGTCCTACGAGCAGTACTTC,CASARGSYEQYF
.,.,TRBJ2-7,TRBV6-5,TGTGCCAGCAGTTACACACCCTTTGCCGAGCAGTACTTC,CASSYTPFAEQYF
.,many,TRBJ2-5,TRBV2,TGTGCCAGCAGTGCAGGGCAACAAGAGACCCAGTACTTC,CASSAGQQETQYF
.,many,TRBJ1-1,TRBV5-1,TGCGCCAGCAGCTCCCTGGGACGGGAGAACACTGAAGCTTTCTTT,CASSSLGRENTEAFF
TRBD1,many,TRBJ1-2,TRBV6-4,TGTGCCAGCAGTCCTAGATTCCGGGACAGGAGCAACTATGGCTACACCTTC,CASSPRFRDRSNYGYTF